This section outlines one T cell receptor beta chain sequence together with its context. Its antigen is unidentified. cDNA libraries for TCR alpha and TCR beta, carrying sample barcodes and UMIs, came from 5'RACE with constant-segment primers. One entry per CDR3 protein, called by TCRdb with MiXCR from the 5' RACE reads. The sample includes around 200,000 distinct CDR3 sequences, approximately 17% of them seen just once. The sample originates from a study of T-cell memory formation after mild COVID-19. Study-level results: SARS-CoV-2 specificity of second-wave clones peaking day 37 was unconfirmed. Clones that got smaller from day 15 to 85 had even CD4/CD8, while clones growing later tipped toward CD4+. Largely, contracting CD4+ clones fell within CM and EM, and contracting CD8+ clones within EMRA.

Trimming left V 4 bases short and J 2 bases short, with 5 bases between. CDR1 and CDR2 (germline): LGHDT, YNNKEL (reference sequence). CDR3 length: 12 residues. The sample comprised PBMCs or a T cell subset sorted from them (not recorded which). The chain has TRBV3-1 and TRBJ2-5; D remains unclear. This clonotype was sampled from a man between 18 and 29 years old who had mild COVID-19 (a few samples of this study predate the infection). Cell type and time point are not known. CDR3 DNA sequence: TGTGCCAGCAGCCGCCTTCAAGAGACCCAGTACTTC. It yields the protein CASSRLQETQYF.